This entry features one TCR beta chain sequence. The CDR3 spans 14 residues. This sample is part of a study of monozygotic twins with inflammatory bowel disease. Using the 5' RACE reads, TCRdb records one entry per CDR3 protein without DNA. In total, the table holds under 150,000 distinct CDR3 sequences. This clonotype was obtained from a human donor with ulcerative colitis or Crohn's disease, or a healthy co-twin of an affected twin (not recorded which). Sequencing was done on a sample of blood. V and J are TRBV12-3 or TRBV12-4 and TRBJ1-4; there is no DNA to check the TCRdb D call of TRBD1. The CDR3: CASRRDRASEKLFF.